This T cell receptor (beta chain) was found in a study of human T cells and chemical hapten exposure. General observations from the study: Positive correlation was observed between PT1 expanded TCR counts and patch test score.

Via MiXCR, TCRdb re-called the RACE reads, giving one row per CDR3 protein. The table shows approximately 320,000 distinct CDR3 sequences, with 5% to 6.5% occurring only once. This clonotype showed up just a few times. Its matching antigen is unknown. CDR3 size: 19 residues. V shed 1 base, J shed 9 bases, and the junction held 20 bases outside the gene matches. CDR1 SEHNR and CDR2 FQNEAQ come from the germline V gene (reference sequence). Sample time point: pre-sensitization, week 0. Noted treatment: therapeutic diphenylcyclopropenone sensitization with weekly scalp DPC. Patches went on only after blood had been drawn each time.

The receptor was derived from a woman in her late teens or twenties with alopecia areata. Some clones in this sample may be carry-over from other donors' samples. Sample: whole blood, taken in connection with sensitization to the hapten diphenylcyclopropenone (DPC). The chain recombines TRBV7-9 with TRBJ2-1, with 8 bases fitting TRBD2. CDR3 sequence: CASSLVVMASGGSGGEQFF. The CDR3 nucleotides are TGTGCCAGCAGCTTAGTGGTCATGGCAAGCGGGGGCTCCGGGGGTGAGCAGTTCTTC.